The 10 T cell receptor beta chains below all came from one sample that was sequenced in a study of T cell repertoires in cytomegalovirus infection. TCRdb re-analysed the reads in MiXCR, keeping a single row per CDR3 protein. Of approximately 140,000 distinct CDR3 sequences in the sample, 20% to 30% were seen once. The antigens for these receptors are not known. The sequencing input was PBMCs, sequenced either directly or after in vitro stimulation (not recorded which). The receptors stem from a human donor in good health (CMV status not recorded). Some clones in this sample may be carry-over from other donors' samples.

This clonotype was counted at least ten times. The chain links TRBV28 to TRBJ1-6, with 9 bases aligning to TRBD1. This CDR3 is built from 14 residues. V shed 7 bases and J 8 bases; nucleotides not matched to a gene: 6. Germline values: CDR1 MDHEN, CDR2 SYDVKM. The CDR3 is CASIRDRVYSPLHF. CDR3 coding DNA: TGTGCCAGCATTAGGGACAGGGTGTATTCACCCCTCCACTTT. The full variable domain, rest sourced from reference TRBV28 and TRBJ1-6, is DVKVTQSSRYLVKRTGEKVFLECVQDMDHENMFWYRQDPGLGLRLIYFSYDVKMKEKGDIPEGYSVSREKKERFSLILESASTNQTSMYLCASIRDRVYSPLHFGNGTRLTVT.

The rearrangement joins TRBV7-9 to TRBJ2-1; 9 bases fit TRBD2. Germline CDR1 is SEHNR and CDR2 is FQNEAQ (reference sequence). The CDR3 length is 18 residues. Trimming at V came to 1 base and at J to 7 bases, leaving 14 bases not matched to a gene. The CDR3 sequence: CASSLGKGGLASVNEQFF. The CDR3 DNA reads TGTGCCAGCAGCTTAGGGAAGGGCGGACTAGCGAGCGTAAATGAGCAGTTCTTC.

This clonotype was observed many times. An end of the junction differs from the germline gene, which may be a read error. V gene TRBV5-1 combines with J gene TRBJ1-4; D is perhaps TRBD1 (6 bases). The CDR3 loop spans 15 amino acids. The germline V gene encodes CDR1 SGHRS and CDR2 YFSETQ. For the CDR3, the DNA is TGTGCCAGCAGTTTAGGGGGATCAACTAATGAAAAACTGTTTTTT. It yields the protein CASSLGGSTNEKLFF.

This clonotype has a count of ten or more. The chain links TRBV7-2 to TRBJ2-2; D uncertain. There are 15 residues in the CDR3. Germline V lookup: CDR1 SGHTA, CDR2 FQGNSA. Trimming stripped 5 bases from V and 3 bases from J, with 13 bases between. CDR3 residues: CASSPGPTHTGELFF. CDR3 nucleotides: TGTGCCAGCAGCCCCGGGCCCACCCACACCGGGGAGCTGTTTTTT. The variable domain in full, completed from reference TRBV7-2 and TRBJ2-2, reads GAGVSQSPSNKVTEKGKDVELRCDPISGHTALYWYRQSLGQGLEFLIYFQGNSAPDKSGLPSDRFSAERTGGSVSTLTIQRTQQEDSAVYLCASSPGPTHTGELFFGEGSRLTVL.

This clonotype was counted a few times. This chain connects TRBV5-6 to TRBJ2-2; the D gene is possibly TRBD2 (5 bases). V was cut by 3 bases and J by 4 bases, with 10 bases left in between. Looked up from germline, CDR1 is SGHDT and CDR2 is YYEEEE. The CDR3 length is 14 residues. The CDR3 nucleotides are TGTGCCAGCAGCTGGTTCGGGGTCACCGGGGAGCTGTTTTTT. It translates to CASSWFGVTGELFF.

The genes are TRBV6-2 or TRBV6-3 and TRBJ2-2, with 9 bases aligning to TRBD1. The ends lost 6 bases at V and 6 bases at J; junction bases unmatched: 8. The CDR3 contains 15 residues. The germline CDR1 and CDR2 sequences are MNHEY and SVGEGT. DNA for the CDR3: TGTGCCAGCAGCTGGGGACAGGGCGGCGCCGGGGAGCTGTTTTTT. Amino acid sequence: CASSWGQGGAGELFF.

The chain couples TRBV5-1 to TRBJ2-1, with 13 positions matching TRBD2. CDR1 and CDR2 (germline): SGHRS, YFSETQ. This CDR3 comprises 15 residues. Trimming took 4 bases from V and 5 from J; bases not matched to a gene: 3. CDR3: CASSTGLAGNNEQFF. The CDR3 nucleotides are TGCGCCAGCAGCACGGGACTAGCGGGAAACAATGAGCAGTTCTTC.

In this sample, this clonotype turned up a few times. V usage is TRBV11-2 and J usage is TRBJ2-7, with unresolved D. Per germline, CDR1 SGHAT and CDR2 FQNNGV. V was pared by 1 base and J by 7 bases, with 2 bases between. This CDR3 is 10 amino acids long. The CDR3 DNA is TGTGCCAGCAGCTTAGTGGAGCAGTACTTC. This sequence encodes CASSLVEQYF.

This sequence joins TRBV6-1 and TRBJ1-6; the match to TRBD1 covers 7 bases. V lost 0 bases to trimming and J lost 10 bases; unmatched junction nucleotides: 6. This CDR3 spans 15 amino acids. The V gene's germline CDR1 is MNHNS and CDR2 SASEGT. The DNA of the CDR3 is TGTGCCAGCAGTGAAGCGCACAGGGGTAAATCACCCCTCCACTTT. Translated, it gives CASSEAHRGKSPLHF.

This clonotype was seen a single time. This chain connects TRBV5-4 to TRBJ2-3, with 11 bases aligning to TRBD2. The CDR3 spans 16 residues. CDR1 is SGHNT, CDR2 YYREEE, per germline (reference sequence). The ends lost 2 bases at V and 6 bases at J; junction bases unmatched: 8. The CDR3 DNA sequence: TGTGCCAGCAGCTTACCGGGACTAGCGGTTGGGGATACGCAGTATTTT. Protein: CASSLPGLAVGDTQYF.